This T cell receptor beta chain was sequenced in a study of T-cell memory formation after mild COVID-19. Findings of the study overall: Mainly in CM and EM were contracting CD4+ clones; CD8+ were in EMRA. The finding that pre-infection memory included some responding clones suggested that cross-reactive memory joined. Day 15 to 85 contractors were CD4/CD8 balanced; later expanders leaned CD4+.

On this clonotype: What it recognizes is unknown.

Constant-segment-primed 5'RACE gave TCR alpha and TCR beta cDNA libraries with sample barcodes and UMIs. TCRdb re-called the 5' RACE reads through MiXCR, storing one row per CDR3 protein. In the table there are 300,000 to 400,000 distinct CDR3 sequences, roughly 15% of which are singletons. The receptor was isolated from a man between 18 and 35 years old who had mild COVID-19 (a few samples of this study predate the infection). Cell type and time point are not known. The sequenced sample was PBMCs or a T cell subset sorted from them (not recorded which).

For the CDR3, the DNA is TGCGCCAGCGATACAGGGACCCGGGATAAAGAGACCCAGTACTTC. Protein: CASDTGTRDKETQYF. The J gene is TRBJ2-5, the V gene TRBV5-1; D may be TRBD1 (6 bases). Germline values: CDR1 SGHRS, CDR2 YFSETQ. Trimming shortened V by 7 bases and J by 3 bases, and 19 bases separated the two germline ends. The length of the CDR3 is 15 residues.